This TCR beta chain is from a study of blood T cell repertoires in COVID-19 (TCRdb year 2020). General notes on the study: Samples covering the acute and convalescent phases of COVID-19 were provided by collaborators in the United States, Italy and Spain. The material from the prospective study consisted of cDNA or gDNA derived from T cells, B-cell-depleted T cells, or PBMCs. Subjects who had been exposed to COVID-19, were actively infected with it, or had recovered from it provided the deeply sampled blood TCRbeta repertoires that made up the dataset. A freely available public database, intended as a resource for researchers studying the immune response to SARS-CoV-2, is where the repertoires were released. Samples came from the ongoing ImmuneRACE study (first 160 participants) plus 1,254 subjects from 6 global collaborators. Sample metadata almost always included a de-identified subject ID, COVID-19 status, age in years and sex. HLA class I and class II types, where available, came from metadata supplied by the sample provider rather than from assay-based typing. Beyond this particular receptor, the publication reports: The quantity of clinical and demographic metadata differed by source and by participant and was supplied without curation.

TCRbeta CDR3 regions were amplified from genomic DNA by means of the immunoSEQ Assay, a bias-controlled multiplex PCR. The study's own analysis went as follows. Nucleated cell counts per sample were estimated from amplification of reference gene primers within the assay. Sequence reads were collapsed and filtered to measure the absolute abundance of every unique TCRbeta CDR3 rearrangement. Productive Simpson clonality was computed per sample as the square root of Simpson's diversity index over productive rearrangements. TCRdb took this table from immuneACCESS and kept in-frame rearrangements with V and J called. Such tables lack part of the clones; where checked against another copy, unresolved V genes explain under half of the gap, and the rest is unexplained. That table is the source of V, J and clone size, and D and trimming were worked out from the DNA. This sample has about 180,000 clones in its table, and around 80% of those were observed once. The ten top clones hold about 7% of the sample.

At one collaborating source in Seattle, patients were enrolled during active infection and were followed longitudinally through the course of disease. The collaborating institutions used their own protocols to collect whole blood in K2EDTA tubes. For TCRbeta analysis, collaborators shipped samples as frozen whole blood, isolated PBMCs, or DNA extracted from either of those sample types. CDR1 MNHNY and CDR2 SVGAGI are derived from the germline V gene (reference sequence). Deletion took 3 bases off V and 13 bases off J, with a span of 19 bases between the germline ends. The CDR3 numbers 14 residues from cysteine through phenylalanine. Only the CDR3 DNA stays, 42 bases, in frame from base 1. Note on this clone: What this receptor recognizes is not known. No base quality information exists; no much larger clone differs at one position.

The rearranged chain carries TRBV6-6 and TRBJ1-5; no confident D gene assignment can be made. This receptor was identified in a woman aged 40 to 50 with COVID-19, enrolled during active disease. Sequenced input: peripheral blood. CDR3 region: CASSYTTQSRGQHF. The DNA sequence follows: TGTGCCAGCAGTTATACAACCCAATCACGAGGTCAGCATTTT.